These 17 T cell receptor beta chains share one sample of origin, sequenced in a study of blood T cell repertoires in COVID-19. Assay: immunoSEQ multiplex PCR; the TCRdb copy retains only in-frame clones and omits some. The sample consists of approximately 120,000 clones, about 93% of them appearing once. Material: peripheral blood. The receptors derive from a man aged 45-65 years with COVID-19, enrolled during active disease.

This chain links TRBV2 with TRBJ2-7, with 8 bases identical to TRBD2. Germline lookup yields CDR1 SNHLY and CDR2 FYNNEI. The CDR3 has 14 amino acids. Losses at the gene ends were 10 bases for V and 0 bases for J; bases not matched to a gene: 8. The CDR3, as DNA: TGTGCCACGGGGGGGCAGGGGAGCTCCTACGAGCAGTACTTC. This sequence encodes CATGGQGSSYEQYF.

The V call is TRBV11-3, the J call TRBJ2-1; 11 nucleotides agree with TRBD2. V gave up 3 bases and J gave up 6 bases; unmatched junction bases: 4. Germline assignment: CDR1 SGHNT and CDR2 YENEEA. The CDR3 is 15 residues long. The CDR3 region has the DNA TGTGCCAGCAGCTTCGGGACTAGCGGTGCCAATGAGCAGTTCTTC. Translation gives CASSFGTSGANEQFF.

The V call is TRBV6-5, the J call TRBJ2-3; a possible D gene is TRBD2 (5 bases). The CDR3 runs 14 residues. Trimming stripped 0 bases from V and 9 bases from J, with 13 bases between. Germline V gene lookup returns CDR1 MNHEY and CDR2 SVGAGI. The CDR3 sequence: CASSYSEGKETQYF. The CDR3 DNA reads as TGTGCCAGCAGTTACTCTGAGGGAAAGGAGACGCAGTATTTT.

The rearrangement links TRBV15 to TRBJ1-2, with 10 positions matching TRBD1. J gave up 5 bases and V 4 bases, and 7 bases lay outside the gene matches. The CDR3 runs 15 residues. Germline-derived CDR1 and CDR2 are LNHNV and YYDKDF (reference sequence). CDR3 sequence: CATSTTRQGAYGYTF. As DNA, the CDR3 is TGTGCCACCAGCACCACCCGACAGGGGGCGTATGGCTACACCTTC.

CDR3 bases: TGCAGCGTTTATGGAGGAGTCTATGGCTACACCTTC. Amino acids: CSVYGGVYGYTF. The chain has TRBV29-1 and TRBJ1-2, with D uncertain. Per germline, CDR1 SQVTM and CDR2 ANQGSEA. The CDR3 length is 12 residues. The ends were cut back, 5 bases at V and 4 bases at J, with 11 bases in the middle. Based on the CDR3 plus reference TRBV29-1 and TRBJ1-2, the full variable domain is SAVISQKPSRDICQRGTSLTIQCQVDSQVTMMFWYRQQPGQSLTLIATANQGSEATYESGFVIDKFPISRPNLTFSTLTVSNMSPEDSSIYLCSVYGGVYGYTFGSGTRLTVV.

The chain combines TRBV6-1 with TRBJ2-3, with a weak D call TRBD2 (6 bases). Germline CDR1 is MNHNS and CDR2 is SASEGT. V was pared by 3 bases and J by 6 bases, with 16 bases between. CDR3 size: 15 residues. For the CDR3, the DNA is TGTGCCAGCAGTGATGGGGGGAGGTCTGGGGATACGCAGTATTTT. Translation: CASSDGGRSGDTQYF.

The J gene is TRBJ2-7, the V gene TRBV9; 12 bases are a match to TRBD2. The junction had 2 bases not matched to a gene; V was cut back by 2 bases and J by 2 bases. The length of the CDR3 is 15 residues. Germline loops: CDR1 SGDLS, CDR2 YYNGEE. The CDR3 reads CASSVGTSGPYEQYF. DNA for the CDR3: TGTGCCAGCAGCGTCGGGACTAGCGGGCCCTACGAGCAGTACTTC.

The chain combines TRBV6-5 with TRBJ2-1; maybe TRBD1 (5 bases). CDR3 length equals 13 residues. V lost 10 bases and J 3 bases, leaving 13 bases between the germline ends. The germline gives CDR1 MNHEY, CDR2 SVGAGI. The CDR3 DNA is TGTGCCACGGCAGGGCTCCACTACAATGAGCAGTTCTTC. This encodes CATAGLHYNEQFF.

This clone was detected only a few times. This sequence joins TRBV6-1 and TRBJ2-2, with 8 bases fitting TRBD1. V lost 3 bases, J lost 6 bases, and 3 bases stayed unmatched. Germline loops: CDR1 MNHNS, CDR2 SASEGT. This CDR3 region has 14 residues. In nucleotides, the CDR3 is TGTGCCAGCAGTGAGACAGGGGAAGCCGGGGAGCTGTTTTTT. It is translated as CASSETGEAGELFF.

V and J are TRBV9 and TRBJ1-2; D is unclear. V lost 4 bases and J 2 bases, leaving 3 bases between the germline ends. Germline lookup yields CDR1 SGDLS and CDR2 YYNGEE. The CDR3 spans 11 residues. The CDR3 region has the DNA TGTGCCAGCAGCTCAAACTATGGCTACACCTTC. The encoded protein is CASSSNYGYTF.

This rearrangement joins TRBV4-1 to TRBJ2-3; D remains unclear. Germline CDR1 is MGHRA and CDR2 is YSYEKL. V was trimmed by 0 bases and J by 0 bases, leaving 16 bases between them. This CDR3 has 18 residues. The CDR3 nucleotides read TGCGCCAGCAGCCAAGAGCGTCCCACCAGGTTAAGCACAGATACGCAGTATTTT. Protein product: CASSQERPTRLSTDTQYF.

The CDR3 sequence: CASSPPLVRDRSYEQYF. DNA of the CDR3: TGTGCCAGCAGCCCACCTCTCGTGCGGGACAGGAGCTACGAGCAGTACTTC. The chain has TRBV7-9 and TRBJ2-7, with 8 bases fitting TRBD1. Germline values: CDR1 SEHNR, CDR2 FQNEAQ (reference sequence). The CDR3 runs 17 residues. The ends lost 5 bases at V and 3 bases at J; junction bases unmatched: 15. Drawing the rest from reference TRBV7-9 and TRBJ2-7, the complete variable domain is DTGVSQNPRHKITKRGQNVTFRCDPISEHNRLYWYRQTLGQGPEFLTYFQNEAQLEKSRLLSDRFSAERPKGSFSTLEIQRTEQGDSAMYLCASSPPLVRDRSYEQYFGPGTRLTVT.

This clone occurred a few times. The chain links TRBV7-9 to TRBJ2-1; 9 bases line up with TRBD1. The CDR3 totals 15 residues. CDR1 is SEHNR, CDR2 FQNEAQ, per germline (reference sequence). The V and J ends lost 11 bases and 5 bases, in that order; junction bases with no gene match: 13. The CDR3 region is CASRRTGEAHNEQFF. Here the CDR3 DNA reads TGTGCCTCTAGACGGACAGGGGAGGCCCACAATGAGCAGTTCTTC.

The chain carries TRBV11-2 and TRBJ2-7, with 10 bases lining up with TRBD2. CDR1 and CDR2 from the germline V gene are SGHAT and FQNNGV. This CDR3 spans 18 amino acids. With 1 base clipped from V and 4 bases from J, the junction kept 13 bases outside the gene matches. The CDR3 spells CASSLVSSSGSGAYEQYV. The CDR3 DNA follows: TGTGCCAGCAGCTTAGTGTCGTCTAGCGGGAGCGGAGCTTACGAGCAGTACGTC.

The chain links TRBV6-6 to TRBJ1-2; no firm D call. Trimming took off 2 bases at V and 1 base at J, with 11 bases between the two ends. CDR3 length: 15 residues. The V gene's germline CDR1 is MNHNY and CDR2 SVGAGI (reference sequence). The CDR3 DNA sequence: TGTGCCAGCAGTTACCCCGACCGGGGTAACTATGGCTACACCTTC. Translating gives CASSYPDRGNYGYTF.

The gene calls are TRBV3-1 (or the pseudogene TRBV3-2) and TRBJ2-2, with 9 bases aligning to TRBD1. Trimming removed 4 bases from V and 4 bases from J; junction bases left unmatched: 4. This CDR3 is 15 amino acids long. Germline CDR1 LGHDT, CDR2 YNNKEL (reference sequence). CDR3: CASSPTGGVTGELFF. As DNA, the CDR3 is TGTGCCAGCAGCCCTACAGGGGGCGTCACCGGGGAGCTGTTTTTT.

A single count supports this clone. This rearrangement joins TRBV7-2 to TRBJ2-3; 10 nucleotides line up with TRBD2. From germline, CDR1 is SGHTA and CDR2 FQGNSA. V dropped 0 bases and J dropped 3; count of bases not matched to a gene: 15. This CDR3 has 20 residues. CDR3 bases: TGTGCCAGCAGCTTAGCTTCTAGCGGGAGCATTGGGGGCCAAACAGATACGCAGTATTTT. This codes for CASSLASSGSIGGQTDTQYF.